The T cell receptor beta chain described here comes from a study of Ad26.COV2.S vaccination and SARS-CoV-2 variants. Study details: Ad26.COV2.S, an intramuscular injection, was given once or twice 56 days apart.

The assay was immunoSEQ multiplex PCR, and TCRdb's table has in-frame clones only and misses some. The sample contains 380,000 or so clones, roughly four fifths of which appear only once. Treatment described: 15 to 20 received Ad26.COV2.S at low or high dose, single or two shots; 5 received placebo; per-sample allocation not given. Sampling happened 63 days after the first vaccine or placebo injection. What was given as vaccine was an Ad26 vector encoding Wuhan-strain SARS-CoV-2 spike. This TCR came from a person aged 18 to 65 who received the Ad26.COV2.S COVID-19 vaccine or a placebo. The input for sequencing was peripheral blood, taken in a trial of Ad26.COV2.S vaccine versus placebo.

CDR3 loop: CASSDEQGFVLYEQYF. Here the CDR3 DNA reads TGTGCCAGCAGTGACGAACAGGGGTTCGTCCTCTACGAGCAGTACTTC. The chain couples TRBV6-1 to TRBJ2-7, with 7 bases aligning to TRBD1. The germline CDR1 and CDR2 sequences are MNHNS and SASEGT. The CDR3 consists of 16 residues. With 3 bases clipped from V and 3 bases from J, the junction kept 11 bases outside the gene matches.